Here is one T cell receptor (beta chain) with its context. The data were taken from a study of blood T cell repertoires in COVID-19. Sequenced by immunoSEQ multiplex PCR; TCRdb stores in-frame clones only, minus some. The sample shows roughly 71,000 clones, roughly 85% of them seen only once. The germline V and J ends were trimmed by 3 bases and 8 bases, with 14 bases remaining between them. The CDR3 spans 13 residues. Germline V CDR1 and CDR2: SGHRS, YFSETQ. The source material was peripheral blood. This chain connects TRBV5-1 to TRBJ1-2; D is undetermined. This clonotype was sampled from a man aged 45-65 years with acute or convalescent COVID-19. The DNA of the CDR3 is TGCGCCAGCAGCTCCCCCTATCGAAGCGGCTACACCTTC. Translated: CASSSPYRSGYTF.